This entry lists 29 T cell receptor beta chains sequenced from one sample in a study of cytomegalovirus exposure and HLA in healthy donors. Assay: immunoSEQ multiplex PCR; the TCRdb copy retains only in-frame clones and omits some. This sample has 350,000 or so clones, with 86% found just once. The sequenced material came from PBMCs. These receptor sequences come from a woman younger than 30 in good health and CMV-seronegative.

The CDR3 spells CASSGLASTDTQYF. The CDR3 DNA follows: TGCGCCAGCAGCGGGCTAGCGAGCACAGATACGCAGTATTTT. This chain uses TRBV5-1 with TRBJ2-3; tentatively, D is TRBD2 (6 bases). Germline CDR1 and CDR2: SGHRS and YFSETQ. The CDR3 length is 14 residues. Trimming removed 4 bases from V and 0 bases from J, with 9 bases in between.

The rearrangement uses TRBV7-6 and TRBJ2-7, with 8 bases fitting TRBD1. The CDR3 is 14 amino acids. CDR1 is SGHVS and CDR2 is FNYEAQ in the germline V gene. J gave up 5 bases and V 2 bases, and 5 bases lay outside the gene matches. The CDR3 loop is CASSLSGQGHEQYF. CDR3 in DNA: TGTGCCAGCAGCTTAAGTGGACAGGGACACGAGCAGTACTTC.

This clone was counted a single time. The chain is built from TRBV4-1 and TRBJ1-5; TRBD1 aligns across 10 bases. CDR3 length equals 15 residues. Trimming cost V 1 base and J 4 bases; bases outside gene matches: 1. Germline CDR1 is MGHRA and CDR2 is YSYEKL. In DNA form, the CDR3 reads TGCGCCAGCAGCCAAGGACAGGGGGCTAATCAGCCCCAGCATTTT. Amino acid sequence: CASSQGQGANQPQHF.

The chain joins TRBV25-1 to TRBJ1-3; 7 bases align to TRBD1. The germline V gene encodes CDR1 MGHDK and CDR2 SYGVNS. V gave up 5 bases and J gave up 7 bases; unmatched junction bases: 11. The CDR3 is 15 residues long. The DNA of the CDR3 is TGTGCCAGCAGTTCGACAGGGTTCTTTGGGAACACCATATATTTT. Protein sequence: CASSSTGFFGNTIYF.

The chain uses TRBV9 and TRBJ2-7; a possible D gene is TRBD1 (6 bases). CDR3 length equals 15 residues. Between the trimmed V and J ends, which lost 4 bases and 1 base, there was a span of 15 bases. Looked up from germline, CDR1 is SGDLS and CDR2 is YYNGEE. The CDR3 spells CASSRQGLGSYEQYF. For the CDR3, the DNA is TGTGCCAGCAGCCGCCAGGGGTTAGGATCCTACGAGCAGTACTTC.

DNA of the CDR3: TGCGCCAGCAGCCAACTTATCGACAGCGTGAACACTGAAGCTTTCTTT. Its translation is CASSQLIDSVNTEAFF. This chain joins TRBV4-3 and TRBJ1-1, with D possibly being TRBD1 (5 bases). V gave up 2 bases and J gave up 0 bases, with 13 bases separating them. The CDR3 extends over 16 amino acids. CDR1 and CDR2 from the germline V gene are LGHNA and YSLEER.

V and J are TRBV5-6 and TRBJ1-1; 9 bases fit TRBD1. The ends lost 4 bases at V and 7 bases at J; junction bases unmatched: 8. The germline gives CDR1 SGHDT, CDR2 YYEEEE. The CDR3 extends over 14 amino acids. DNA for the CDR3: TGTGCCAGCAGCGAACCACAGGGGGCGATTGAAGCTTTCTTT. Translated: CASSEPQGAIEAFF.

This chain connects TRBV7-8 to TRBJ2-3; D is unresolved. The CDR3 extends over 14 amino acids. Per germline, CDR1 SGHVS and CDR2 FQNEAQ. V was clipped by 4 bases and J by 5 bases, with 13 bases between them. The CDR3 loop reads CASSSRVSEDTQYF. CDR3 in DNA: TGTGCCAGCAGCTCCCGGGTTTCAGAAGATACGCAGTATTTT.

As concerns this clone: Additional DNA sequences in this sample encode the identical CDR3. V and J are TRBV28 and TRBJ2-7; 8 nucleotides align to TRBD2. Germline assignment: CDR1 MDHEN and CDR2 SYDVKM. CDR3 size: 14 residues. J was trimmed by 1 base and V by 3 bases; bases with no gene match: 2. The CDR3 coding sequence is TGTGCCAGCAGTTTTGTAGCGGGATCCTACGAGCAGTACTTC. The encoded protein is CASSFVAGSYEQYF.

The chain links TRBV19 to TRBJ2-3, with a tentative D call TRBD2 (6 bases). The ends were cut back, 1 base at V and 4 bases at J, with 9 bases in the middle. Germline V lookup: CDR1 LNHDA, CDR2 SQIVND (reference sequence). The CDR3 consists of 14 residues. The CDR3 DNA reads as TGTGCCAGTAGTATAGGACTAGAAGCAGATACGCAGTATTTT. This sequence encodes CASSIGLEADTQYF.

This clone showed up just once. The V call is TRBV4-1, the J call TRBJ2-7, with 9 bases aligning to TRBD1. Trimming removed 0 bases from V and 1 base from J; junction bases left unmatched: 4. Germline V CDR1 and CDR2: MGHRA, YSYEKL. The CDR3 totals 16 residues. The CDR3 DNA reads TGCGCCAGCAGCCAAGATTGGACAGGGGCATCCTACGAGCAGTACTTC. It is translated as CASSQDWTGASYEQYF.

In its sample, this clone was seen once. J is TRBJ2-5 and V is TRBV2; 9 bases line up with TRBD2. V shed 7 bases, J shed 5 bases, and the junction held 11 bases outside the gene matches. Germline-derived CDR1 and CDR2 are SNHLY and FYNNEI. The CDR3 contains 15 residues. The CDR3 region is CASTVRGRAWETQYF. CDR3 nucleotide sequence: TGTGCCAGCACGGTGCGCGGGAGGGCCTGGGAGACCCAGTACTTC.

V gene TRBV10-3 combines with J gene TRBJ1-1, with D maybe TRBD1 (6 bases). The CDR3 is made up of 14 amino acids. Germline lookup yields CDR1 ENHRY and CDR2 SYGVKD. Trimming pared 7 bases from V and 8 bases from J, leaving 20 bases between. The CDR3 sequence is CAITPRGRKNEAFF. DNA for the CDR3: TGTGCCATCACCCCCAGGGGCAGGAAAAACGAAGCTTTCTTT.

The chain recombines TRBV7-8 with TRBJ2-1; unclear D gene. This CDR3 comprises 17 residues. The V gene lost 4 bases and the J gene lost 0 bases, with 16 bases spanning the gap. Germline values: CDR1 SGHVS, CDR2 FQNEAQ. CDR3 residues: CASSSRSPFSSYNEQFF. In DNA, the CDR3 is TGTGCCAGCAGCTCTAGGAGTCCCTTCAGCTCCTACAATGAGCAGTTCTTC.

This clone was counted once. The rearrangement links TRBV6-5 to TRBJ2-2, with D hard to call. The CDR3 spans 15 residues. Deletions cut 6 bases from V and 0 bases from J, with 11 bases between. Per the germline V gene, CDR1 is MNHEY and CDR2 is SVGAGI. For the CDR3, the DNA is TGTGCCAGCAGCATCCTCGGGTCGAACACCGGGGAGCTGTTTTTT. This codes for CASSILGSNTGELFF.

This clone was seen a single time. This chain connects TRBV4-1 to TRBJ2-7, with 11 bases lining up with TRBD1. Germline V gives CDR1 MGHRA, CDR2 YSYEKL. The CDR3 totals 15 residues. J gave up 5 bases and V 7 bases, and 10 bases lay outside the gene matches. CDR3 bases: TGCGCCAGCAACCCTTTTTTGGACAGGGGGCACGAGCAGTACTTC. It is translated as CASNPFLDRGHEQYF.

The V call is TRBV7-3, the J call TRBJ2-7; 11 bases match TRBD2. The CDR3 runs 14 residues. Germline V CDR1 and CDR2: SGHTA, FQGTGA. Unmatched junction bases numbered 3, after V lost 5 bases and J lost 3 bases. CDR3 nucleotides: TGTGCCAGCAGCGCCACTAGCGGGAGCTACGAGCAGTACTTC. It codes for CASSATSGSYEQYF.

The J gene is TRBJ2-3, the V gene TRBV2; D gene unclear. The CDR3 length is 15 residues. The ends were cut back, 2 bases at V and 6 bases at J, with 15 bases in the middle. CDR1 and CDR2 from the germline V gene are SNHLY and FYNNEI. CDR3 coding DNA: TGTGCCAGCAGTGAATCGGCGGAGTTCGGGGATACGCAGTATTTT. Encoded protein: CASSESAEFGDTQYF.

V and J are TRBV4-3 and TRBJ1-1, with D possibly TRBD1 on 6 matching bases. This CDR3 spans 17 amino acids. Germline assignment: CDR1 LGHNA and CDR2 YSLEER. Trimming cost V 0 bases and J 2 bases, with 16 bases left between them. The DNA for the CDR3 is TGCGCCAGCAGCCAAGAGCGGTCGGCAGGGGAAAACACTGAAGCTTTCTTT. Translating gives CASSQERSAGENTEAFF.

The chain has TRBV9 and TRBJ2-3, with 7 bases identical to TRBD1. CDR1 and CDR2 (germline): SGDLS, YYNGEE. This CDR3 spans 14 amino acids. The V and J ends lost 7 bases and 5 bases, in that order; junction bases with no gene match: 10. The CDR3 sequence: CASDEQGWGDTQYF. For the CDR3, the DNA is TGTGCCAGCGACGAACAGGGGTGGGGAGATACGCAGTATTTT. The whole variable domain, remainder taken from reference TRBV9 and TRBJ2-3, is DSGVTQTPKHLITATGQRVTLRCSPRSGDLSVYWYQQSLDQGLQFLIQYYNGEERAKGNILERFSAQQFPDLHSELNLSSLELGDSALYFCASDEQGWGDTQYFGPGTRLTVL.

This clone has more than one count but fewer than ten. This sequence joins TRBV11-2 and TRBJ1-1; D is ambiguous. Germline V gene sequence: CDR1 SGHAT, CDR2 FQNNGV. Deletions cut 4 bases from V and 6 bases from J, with 12 bases between. This CDR3 region has 13 residues. Written as DNA, the CDR3 is TGTGCCAGCAGCTCTTGGAGCACTCCTGAAGCTTTCTTT. Protein product: CASSSWSTPEAFF. The full variable domain, rest sourced from reference TRBV11-2 and TRBJ1-1, is EAGVAQSPRYKIIEKRQSVAFWCNPISGHATLYWYQQILGQGPKLLIQFQNNGVVDDSQLPKDRFSAERLKGVDSTLKIQPAKLEDSAVYLCASSSWSTPEAFFGQGTRLTVV.

Only one count was recorded for this clone. J is TRBJ1-5 and V is TRBV6-1; D ambiguous. Germline assignment: CDR1 MNHNS and CDR2 SASEGT. Trimming took 8 bases from V and 4 from J, leaving 12 bases between them. The CDR3 spans 13 residues. CDR3 in amino acids: CASGRDLNQPQHF. In DNA form, the CDR3 reads TGTGCCAGCGGCCGGGATCTTAATCAGCCCCAGCATTTT.

This chain connects TRBV7-2 to TRBJ2-3; D remains unclear. Trimming shortened V by 2 bases and J by 7 bases, and 10 bases separated the two germline ends. CDR3 length equals 13 residues. Germline V lookup: CDR1 SGHTA, CDR2 FQGNSA. DNA for the CDR3: TGTGCCAGCAGCTTACCCCCCCCAAATACGCAGTATTTT. It specifies CASSLPPPNTQYF.

V usage is TRBV2 and J usage is TRBJ2-7; no clear D gene. Germline-derived CDR1 and CDR2 are SNHLY and FYNNEI. This CDR3 is 12 amino acids long. Between the trimmed V and J ends, which lost 5 bases and 6 bases, there was a span of 11 bases. Written as DNA, the CDR3 is TGTGCCAGCAGTTCTAGTATGGGCGAGCAGTACTTC. Encoded protein: CASSSSMGEQYF.

This clone was detected once. V and J are TRBV7-2 and TRBJ2-7; weak D call: TRBD2 (6 bases). Germline V gives CDR1 SGHTA, CDR2 FQGNSA. Trimming pared 4 bases from V and 3 bases from J, leaving 16 bases between. This CDR3 comprises 15 residues. CDR3 nucleotides: TGTGCCAGCAGCTGGAGCCGGGACTCCATCTACGAGCAGTACTTC. Its protein product is CASSWSRDSIYEQYF.

CDR3 nucleotides: TGCGCCAGCAGCCCGAGGACTAGCGGGAGGGCGACAGATACGCAGTATTTT. This codes for CASSPRTSGRATDTQYF. J is TRBJ2-3 and V is TRBV4-3, with TRBD2 matching 15 bases. Per the germline V gene, CDR1 is LGHNA and CDR2 is YSLEER. The length of the CDR3 is 17 residues. With V trimmed by 4 bases and J by 3 bases, 5 bases remained unmatched.

This sequence joins TRBV5-6 and TRBJ2-7; D gene ambiguous. V shed 1 base and J shed 1 base, with 3 bases lying between them. The germline V gene has CDR1 SGHDT and CDR2 YYEEEE. This CDR3 contains 12 residues. The CDR3: CASSLTSYEQYF. CDR3 nucleotide sequence: TGTGCCAGCAGCTTGACTTCCTACGAGCAGTACTTC.

This chain links TRBV2 with TRBJ2-7; the match to TRBD2 covers 11 bases. Germline V gene data show CDR1 as SNHLY and CDR2 as FYNNEI. This CDR3 has 15 amino acids. The V gene end was trimmed by 6 bases and the J gene end by 6 bases; junction bases not matched to a gene: 10. In nucleotides, the CDR3 is TGTGCCAGCAGCGGTACTAGCGGGAGAAAAGGCGAGCAGTACTTC. Protein: CASSGTSGRKGEQYF.

The chain combines TRBV9 with TRBJ2-1; no firm D call. The CDR3 totals 13 residues. V was trimmed by 4 bases and J by 9 bases, leaving 14 bases between them. The germline V gene encodes CDR1 SGDLS and CDR2 YYNGEE. The CDR3 region is CASSPLVVSEQFF. The CDR3 region has the DNA TGTGCCAGCAGCCCACTGGTGGTGTCTGAGCAGTTCTTC.